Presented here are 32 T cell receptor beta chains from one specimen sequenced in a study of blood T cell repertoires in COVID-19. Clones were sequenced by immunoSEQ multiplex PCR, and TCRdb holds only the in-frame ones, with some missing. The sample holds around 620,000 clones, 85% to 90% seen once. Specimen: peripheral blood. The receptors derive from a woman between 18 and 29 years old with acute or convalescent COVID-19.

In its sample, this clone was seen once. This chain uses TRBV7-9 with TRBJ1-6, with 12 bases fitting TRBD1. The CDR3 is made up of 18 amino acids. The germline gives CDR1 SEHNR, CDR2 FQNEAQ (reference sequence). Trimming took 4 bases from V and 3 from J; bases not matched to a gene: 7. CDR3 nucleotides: TGTGCCAGCAGCTCCGGGACAGGGGGCGCGGTCTATAATTCACCCCTCCACTTT. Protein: CASSSGTGGAVYNSPLHF.

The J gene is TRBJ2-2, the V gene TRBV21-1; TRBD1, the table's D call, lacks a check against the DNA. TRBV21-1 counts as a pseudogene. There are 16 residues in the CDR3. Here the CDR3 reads CASKWSGQGNTGELFF. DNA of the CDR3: TGTGCCAGCAAATGGTCAGGACAGGGGAACACCGGGGAGCTGTTTTTT.

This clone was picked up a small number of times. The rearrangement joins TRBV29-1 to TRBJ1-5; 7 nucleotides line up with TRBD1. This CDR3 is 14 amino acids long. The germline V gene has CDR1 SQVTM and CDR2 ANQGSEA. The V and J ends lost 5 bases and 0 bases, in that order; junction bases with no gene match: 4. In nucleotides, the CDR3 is TGCAGCGTTCAAGGGGGCGGTAGCAATCAGCCCCAGCATTTT. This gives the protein CSVQGGGSNQPQHF.

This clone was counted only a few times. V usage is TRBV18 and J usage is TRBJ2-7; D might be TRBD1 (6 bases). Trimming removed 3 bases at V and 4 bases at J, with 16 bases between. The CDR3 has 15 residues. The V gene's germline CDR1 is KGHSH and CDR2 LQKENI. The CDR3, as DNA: TGTGCCAGCTCACCGGGGGCTCCCGAAATATACGAGCAGTACTTC. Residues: CASSPGAPEIYEQYF.

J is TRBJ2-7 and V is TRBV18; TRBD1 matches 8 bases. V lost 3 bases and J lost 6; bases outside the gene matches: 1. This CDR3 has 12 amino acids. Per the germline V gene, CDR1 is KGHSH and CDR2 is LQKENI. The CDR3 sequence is CASSPDRGEQYF. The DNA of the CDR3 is TGTGCCAGCTCACCCGACAGGGGCGAGCAGTACTTC.

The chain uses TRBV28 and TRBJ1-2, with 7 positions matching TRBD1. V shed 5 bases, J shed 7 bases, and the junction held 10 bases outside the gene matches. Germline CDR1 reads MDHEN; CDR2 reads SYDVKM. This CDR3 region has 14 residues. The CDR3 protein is CASSPLGQGGGYTF. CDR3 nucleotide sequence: TGTGCCAGCAGTCCCCTGGGGCAGGGGGGTGGCTACACCTTC.

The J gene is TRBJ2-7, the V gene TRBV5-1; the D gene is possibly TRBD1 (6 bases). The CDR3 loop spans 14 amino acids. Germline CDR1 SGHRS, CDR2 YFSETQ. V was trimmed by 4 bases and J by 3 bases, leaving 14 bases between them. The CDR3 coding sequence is TGCGCCAGCAGCCCGACAGGTTTACACTACGAGCAGTACTTC. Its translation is CASSPTGLHYEQYF.

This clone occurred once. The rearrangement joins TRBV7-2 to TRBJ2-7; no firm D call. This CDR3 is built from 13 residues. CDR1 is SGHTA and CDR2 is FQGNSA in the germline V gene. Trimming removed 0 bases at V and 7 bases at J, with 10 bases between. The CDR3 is CASSLAGAWEQYF. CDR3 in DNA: TGTGCCAGCAGCTTAGCGGGCGCCTGGGAGCAGTACTTC.

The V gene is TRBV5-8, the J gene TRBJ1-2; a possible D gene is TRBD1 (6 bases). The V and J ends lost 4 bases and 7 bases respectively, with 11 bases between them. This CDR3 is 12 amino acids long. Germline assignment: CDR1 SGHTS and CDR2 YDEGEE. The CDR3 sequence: CASSGRGAGYTF. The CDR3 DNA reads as TGTGCCAGCAGCGGGAGGGGGGCTGGCTACACCTTC.

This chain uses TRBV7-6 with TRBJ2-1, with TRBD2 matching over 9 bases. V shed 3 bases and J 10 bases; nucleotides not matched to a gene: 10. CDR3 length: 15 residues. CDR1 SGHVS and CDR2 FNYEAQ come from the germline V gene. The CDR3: CASSLTSGGLREQFF. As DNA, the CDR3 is TGTGCCAGCAGCTTGACGAGCGGGGGGCTCCGAGAGCAGTTCTTC.

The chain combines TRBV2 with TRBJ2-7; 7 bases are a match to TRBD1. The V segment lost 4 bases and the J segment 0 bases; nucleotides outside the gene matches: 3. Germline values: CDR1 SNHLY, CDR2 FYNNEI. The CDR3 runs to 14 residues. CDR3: CASSGQGPSYEQYF. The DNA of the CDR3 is TGTGCCAGCAGTGGACAGGGTCCCTCCTACGAGCAGTACTTC. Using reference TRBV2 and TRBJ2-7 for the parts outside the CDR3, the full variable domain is EPEVTQTPSHQVTQMGQEVILRCVPISNHLYFYWYRQILGQKVEFLVSFYNNEISEKSEIFDDQFSVERPDGSNFTLKIRSTKLEDSAMYFCASSGQGPSYEQYFGPGTRLTVT.

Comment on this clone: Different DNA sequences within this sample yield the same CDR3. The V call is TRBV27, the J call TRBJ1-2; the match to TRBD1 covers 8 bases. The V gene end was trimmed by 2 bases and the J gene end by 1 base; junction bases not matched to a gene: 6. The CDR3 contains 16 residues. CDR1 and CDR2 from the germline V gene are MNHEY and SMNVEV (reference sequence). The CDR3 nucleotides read TGTGCCAGCAGTTTAAGCGGGACAGGAGTTAACTATGGCTACACCTTC. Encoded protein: CASSLSGTGVNYGYTF.

CDR3 DNA: TGTGCCAGTTTAGCGGGACAGTTCACTGAAGCTTTCTTT. Protein: CASLAGQFTEAFF. The chain carries TRBV27 and TRBJ1-1; 7 bases map to TRBD1. Germline trimming cut 9 bases from V and 4 bases from J; bases unmatched to any gene: 8. CDR1 is MNHEY, CDR2 SMNVEV, per germline (reference sequence). This CDR3 is 13 amino acids long.

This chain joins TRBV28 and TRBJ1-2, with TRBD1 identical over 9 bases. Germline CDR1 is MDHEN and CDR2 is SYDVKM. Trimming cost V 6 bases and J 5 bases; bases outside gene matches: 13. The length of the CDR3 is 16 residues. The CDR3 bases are TGTGCCAGCAGAGATACCCGGGACAGGGCCTTATATGGCTACACCTTC. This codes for CASRDTRDRALYGYTF.

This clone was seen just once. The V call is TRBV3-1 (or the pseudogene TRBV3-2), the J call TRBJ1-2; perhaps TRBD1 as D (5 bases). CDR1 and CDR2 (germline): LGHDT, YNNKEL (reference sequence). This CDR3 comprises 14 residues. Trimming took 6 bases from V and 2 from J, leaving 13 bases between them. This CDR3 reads CASRLGEGNYGYTF. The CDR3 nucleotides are TGTGCCAGCAGACTAGGGGAGGGAAACTATGGCTACACCTTC.

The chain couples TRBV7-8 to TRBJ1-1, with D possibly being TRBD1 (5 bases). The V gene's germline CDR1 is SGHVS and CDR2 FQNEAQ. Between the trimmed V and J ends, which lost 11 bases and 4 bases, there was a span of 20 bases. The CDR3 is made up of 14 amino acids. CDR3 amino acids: CAPLGGGEVTEAFF. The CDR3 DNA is TGTGCCCCATTGGGCGGAGGGGAGGTCACTGAAGCTTTCTTT.

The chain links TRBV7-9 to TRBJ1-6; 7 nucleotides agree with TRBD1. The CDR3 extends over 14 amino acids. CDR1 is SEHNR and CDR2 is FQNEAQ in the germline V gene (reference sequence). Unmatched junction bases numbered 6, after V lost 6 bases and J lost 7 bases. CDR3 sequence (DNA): TGTGCCAGCAGTCGTGACAGGGAGAATTCACCCCTCCACTTT. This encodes CASSRDRENSPLHF.

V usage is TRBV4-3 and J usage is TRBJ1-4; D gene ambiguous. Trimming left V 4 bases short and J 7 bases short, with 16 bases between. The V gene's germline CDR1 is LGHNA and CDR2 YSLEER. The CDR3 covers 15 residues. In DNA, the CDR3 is TGCGCCAGCAGCCGAACCGGGGTATGGCGTGAAAAACTGTTTTTT. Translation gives CASSRTGVWREKLFF.

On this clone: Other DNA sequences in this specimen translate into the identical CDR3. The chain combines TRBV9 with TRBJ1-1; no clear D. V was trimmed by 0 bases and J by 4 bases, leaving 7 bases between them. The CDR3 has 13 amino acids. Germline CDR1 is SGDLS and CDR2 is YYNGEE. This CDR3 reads CASSVVTGTEAFF. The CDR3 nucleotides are TGTGCCAGCAGCGTAGTTACCGGCACTGAAGCTTTCTTT.

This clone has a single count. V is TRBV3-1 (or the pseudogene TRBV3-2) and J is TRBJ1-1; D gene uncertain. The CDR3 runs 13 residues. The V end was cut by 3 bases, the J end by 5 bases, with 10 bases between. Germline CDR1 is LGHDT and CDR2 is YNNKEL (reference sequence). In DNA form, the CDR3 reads TGTGCCAGCAGCCACGGTGGCGGGACTGAAGCTTTCTTT. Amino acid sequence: CASSHGGGTEAFF.

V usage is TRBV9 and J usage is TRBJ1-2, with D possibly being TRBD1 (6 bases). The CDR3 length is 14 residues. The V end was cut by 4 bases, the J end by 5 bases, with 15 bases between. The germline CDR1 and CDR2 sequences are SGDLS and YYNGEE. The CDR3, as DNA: TGTGCCAGCAGCCTGGGGGGGACAATGTATGGCTACACCTTC. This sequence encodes CASSLGGTMYGYTF.

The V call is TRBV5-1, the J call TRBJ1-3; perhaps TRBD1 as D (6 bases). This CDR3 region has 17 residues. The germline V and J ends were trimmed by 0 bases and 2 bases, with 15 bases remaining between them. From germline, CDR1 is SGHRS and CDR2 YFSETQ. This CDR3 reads CASSLGTALSAGNTIYF. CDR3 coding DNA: TGCGCCAGCAGCTTGGGGACAGCTCTCTCAGCTGGAAACACCATATATTTT.

The DNA of the CDR3 is TGTGCCAGCAGCCTGGGACAGGGGAGGAACACTGAAGCTTTCTTT. It specifies CASSLGQGRNTEAFF. The chain couples TRBV3-1 (or the pseudogene TRBV3-2) to TRBJ1-1; 10 bases are a match to TRBD1. This CDR3 contains 15 residues. CDR1 is LGHDT, CDR2 YNNKEL, per germline (reference sequence). Trimming cost V 4 bases and J 1 base; bases outside gene matches: 3.

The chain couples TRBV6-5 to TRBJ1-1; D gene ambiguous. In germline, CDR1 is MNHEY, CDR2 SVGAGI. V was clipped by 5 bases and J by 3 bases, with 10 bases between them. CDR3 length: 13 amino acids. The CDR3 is CASSRPGDTEAFF. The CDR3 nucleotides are TGTGCCAGCAGTCGACCGGGAGACACTGAAGCTTTCTTT.

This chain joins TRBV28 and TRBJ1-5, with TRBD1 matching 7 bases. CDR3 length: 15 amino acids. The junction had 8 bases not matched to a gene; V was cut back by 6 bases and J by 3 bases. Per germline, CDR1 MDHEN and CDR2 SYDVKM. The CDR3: CASRESRGVNQPQHF. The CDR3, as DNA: TGTGCCAGCAGGGAAAGCAGGGGGGTCAATCAGCCCCAGCATTTT.

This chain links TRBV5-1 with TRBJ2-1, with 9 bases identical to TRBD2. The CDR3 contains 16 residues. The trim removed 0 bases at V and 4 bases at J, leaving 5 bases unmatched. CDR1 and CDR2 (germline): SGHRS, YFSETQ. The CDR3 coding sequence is TGCGCCAGCAGCTTGGCAGCGGGGGGAATATACAATGAGCAGTTCTTC. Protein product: CASSLAAGGIYNEQFF.

The CDR3 DNA sequence: TGTGCCAGCAGTTACCCGGGACAGGGGAGGGACACTGAAGCTTTCTTT. Its translation is CASSYPGQGRDTEAFF. The chain uses TRBV6-6 and TRBJ1-1; TRBD1 matches at 10 bases. CDR1 and CDR2 (germline): MNHNY, SVGAGI (reference sequence). V lost 2 bases, J lost 3 bases, and 6 bases stayed unmatched. The CDR3 extends over 16 amino acids.

CDR3 in amino acids: CAISGQANYGYTF. Here the CDR3 DNA reads TGTGCCATCAGTGGACAGGCTAACTATGGCTACACCTTC. V is TRBV10-3 and J is TRBJ1-2; a possible D gene is TRBD1 (6 bases). The CDR3 covers 13 residues. V was shortened by 4 bases and J by 0 bases, with 6 bases between the two germline ends. Per germline, CDR1 ENHRY and CDR2 SYGVKD.

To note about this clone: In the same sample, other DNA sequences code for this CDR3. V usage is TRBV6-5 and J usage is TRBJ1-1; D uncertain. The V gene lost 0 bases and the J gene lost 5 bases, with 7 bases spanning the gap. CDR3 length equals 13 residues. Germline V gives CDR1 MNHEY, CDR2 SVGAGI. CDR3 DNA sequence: TGTGCCAGCAGTTACTCAGGGAGGACTGAAGCTTTCTTT. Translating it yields CASSYSGRTEAFF.

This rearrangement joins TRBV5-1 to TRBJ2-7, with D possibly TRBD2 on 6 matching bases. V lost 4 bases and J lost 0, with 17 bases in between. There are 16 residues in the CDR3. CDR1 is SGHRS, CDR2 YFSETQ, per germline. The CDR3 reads CASSPGHGGLSYEQYF. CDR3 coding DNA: TGCGCCAGCAGCCCCGGACACGGGGGACTCTCCTACGAGCAGTACTTC.

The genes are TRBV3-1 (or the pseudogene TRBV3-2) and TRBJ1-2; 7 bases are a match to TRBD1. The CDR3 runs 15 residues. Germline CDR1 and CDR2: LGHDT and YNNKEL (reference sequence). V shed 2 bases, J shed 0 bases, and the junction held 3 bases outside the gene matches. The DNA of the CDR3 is TGTGCCAGCAGCCAAAAGACAGGGACTAACTATGGCTACACCTTC. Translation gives CASSQKTGTNYGYTF.

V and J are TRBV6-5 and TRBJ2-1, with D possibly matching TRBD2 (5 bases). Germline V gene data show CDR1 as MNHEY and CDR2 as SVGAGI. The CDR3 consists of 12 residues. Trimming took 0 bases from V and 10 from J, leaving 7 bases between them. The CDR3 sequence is CASSYSGGEQFF. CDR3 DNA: TGTGCCAGCAGTTACTCAGGAGGAGAGCAGTTCTTC.